This TCR beta chain appears in the sequencing data of a study of shared clonotypes between healthy human individuals. Background on the study: Donors consisted of two women and a few men between 18 and 49.

Per germline, CDR1 SGHTA and CDR2 FQGNSA. V dropped 3 bases and J dropped 4 bases, with 9 bases sitting between them. The CDR3 has 13 residues. Sorted-subset replicate PCRs used approximately 200 ng of genomic DNA. This amount corresponded to approximately 30,000 T cell genomes. In the original workflow: Junction-only immunoSEQ data arrived without quality scores, meaning filtering differed. Clones were read by immunoSEQ multiplex PCR, and TCRdb kept only the in-frame ones, dropping some. That table gives V, J and clone size, and the DNA gave D and trimming. This table has about 2,500,000 clones, 90% to 95% appearing once. Comments on this clone: Its antigen is still unknown. Other DNA sequences within the sample encode an identical CDR3.

Study-wide points: Shared clonotypes: about 4.6% naive CD4, approximately 3.4% naive CD8, about 2.4% memory CD4, 0.4% memory CD8.

The receptor was derived from a man between 18 and 35 years old in good health. Material: naive CD4+ T cells sorted from blood. Subset indicated: CD45RA+ positively selected. The chain couples TRBV7-2 to TRBJ1-1; possible D gene TRBD1, 5 bases. Here the CDR3 reads CASSLGGITEAFF. CDR3 DNA sequence: TGTGCCAGCAGCTTGGGGGGGATCACTGAAGCTTTCTTT.